The present T cell receptor beta chain was sequenced within a study of T cell responses to AZD1222 COVID-19 vaccine. Overall study results and limits: Most donors were white British and more were female, and clonal diversity was possibly underestimated.

V lost 1 base to trimming and J lost 8 bases, with 14 bases between them. The CDR3 covers 14 residues. Germline V gene data show CDR1 as SGHTA and CDR2 as FQGNSA. Libraries were prepared by immunoSEQ multiplex PCR; TCRdb keeps only in-frame clonotypes and omits some of them. The sample yields about 140,000 clones, under 95% seen once. Comments on this clone: Its antigen is undetermined.

The receptor comes from an adult in good health. Material: peripheral blood, obtained on day 0 of AZD1222 vaccination. J is TRBJ1-2 and V is TRBV7-2; D not resolved. The CDR3 reads CASSLDGDKGGYTF. CDR3 coding DNA: TGTGCCAGCAGCTTAGATGGAGACAAAGGAGGCTACACCTTC.